This T cell receptor beta chain was profiled in a study of blood T cell repertoires in COVID-19. As originally analysed: Quantification of nucleated cells was approximated via reference gene primer amplification. Measured with immunoSEQ multiplex PCR; TCRdb has only the in-frame clones, and not every one. From that table come the V and J calls and clone size; the DNA was used to work out D and trimming. The sample has 150,000 to 160,000 clones; roughly nine tenths are singletons. The sequenced material came from peripheral blood. The clonotype originates from a woman in her 70s with acute or convalescent COVID-19.

This chain's CDR3 is CASSSMGQGRNQPQHF. The CDR3 bases are TGTGCCAGCAGCTCCATGGGGCAGGGGCGTAATCAGCCCCAGCATTTT. The chain employs TRBV7-2 and TRBJ1-5, with D possibly being TRBD1 (6 bases). CDR1 is SGHTA, CDR2 FQGNSA, per germline. This CDR3 is 16 amino acids long. The V end lost 4 bases, the J end lost 4 bases, and 17 bases lay between the germline ends.